This TCR beta chain is from a study of blood T cell repertoires in COVID-19. About the research overall: Acute-phase and convalescent COVID-19 samples originated in the United States, Italy and Spain. PBMCs, B-cell-depleted T cells, or T cells were the source of the cDNA or gDNA that made up the material.

V was trimmed by 5 bases and J by 4 bases, leaving 4 bases between them. Germline CDR1 is MNHEY and CDR2 is SVGEGT. This CDR3 comprises 11 residues. This clone was seen once. Per the authors' pipeline: It was from reference gene primer amplification that nucleated cell counts were estimated. TCRdb's table, derived via immunoSEQ multiplex PCR, lists solely in-frame clones and lacks some. The V and J calls and the clone size are those of that table, but D and trimming were determined from the DNA. The table lists 100,000 to 150,000 clones, around 88% of them singletons. The gene calls are TRBV6-2 or TRBV6-3 and TRBJ2-3; D is unresolved. The sequencing input was peripheral blood. This receptor was obtained from a human donor in a cohort sampled during active COVID-19. The CDR3 loop is CASSPADTQYF. DNA for the CDR3: TGTGCCAGCAGTCCCGCAGATACGCAGTATTTT.